The clone carrying this TCR beta chain has a single count. Repertoires were generated with immunoSEQ multiplex PCR, while TCRdb's copy carries only in-frame clones and drops some. Of 300,000 to 400,000 clones listed, around 90% are singletons. The data derive from a study of blood T cell repertoires in COVID-19. Turning to the study itself: In each case, the material was cDNA or gDNA derived from T cells, B-cell-depleted T cells, or PBMCs.

The sequenced material came from PBMCs or T cells enriched from blood (not recorded which). The receptor was derived from a man in his 60s who had recovered from COVID-19.

In nucleotides, the CDR3 is TGTGCCAGCAGCAAGAGCCGTCTAGCGGGAGGCGCAGATACGCAGTATTTT. Encoded protein: CASSKSRLAGGADTQYF. V usage is TRBV4-2 and J usage is TRBJ2-3, with 11 bases that match TRBD2. Germline V lookup: CDR1 LGHNA, CDR2 YNFKEQ. Trimming took 5 bases from V and 4 from J; bases not matched to a gene: 11. This CDR3 is built from 17 residues.